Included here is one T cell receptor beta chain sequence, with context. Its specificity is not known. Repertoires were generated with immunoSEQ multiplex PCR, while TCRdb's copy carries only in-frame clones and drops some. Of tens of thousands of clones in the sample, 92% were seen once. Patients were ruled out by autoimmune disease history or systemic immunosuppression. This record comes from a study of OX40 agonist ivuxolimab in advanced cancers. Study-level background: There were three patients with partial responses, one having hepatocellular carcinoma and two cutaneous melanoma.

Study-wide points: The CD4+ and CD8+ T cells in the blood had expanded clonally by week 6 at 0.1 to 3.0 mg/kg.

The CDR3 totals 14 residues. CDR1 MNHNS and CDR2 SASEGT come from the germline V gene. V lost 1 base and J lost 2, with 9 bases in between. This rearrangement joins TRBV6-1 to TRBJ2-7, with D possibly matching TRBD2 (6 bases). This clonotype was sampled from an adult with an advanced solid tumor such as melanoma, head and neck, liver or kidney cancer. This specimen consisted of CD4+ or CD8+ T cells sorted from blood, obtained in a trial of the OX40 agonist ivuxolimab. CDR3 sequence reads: CASSEVGGTYEQYF. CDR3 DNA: TGTGCCAGCAGTGAAGTCGGGGGAACCTACGAGCAGTACTTC.